This T cell receptor (beta chain) emerged from a study of T cell responses to AZD1222 COVID-19 vaccine. As for the study in general: Second-dose intervals of approximately 4 or approximately 12 weeks were pooled. Broader study findings: Repertoires were obtained solely post-peak T cell response.

This clone has just a few counts. Its specificity is unknown. The trim removed 6 bases at V and 4 bases at J, leaving 7 bases unmatched. Germline V lookup: CDR1 SGHNT, CDR2 YYREEE (reference sequence). The CDR3 is 15 residues long. This table comes from immunoSEQ multiplex PCR, and its TCRdb copy is limited to in-frame clones, with some not included. The repertoire holds some 150,000 clones, with 91% as singletons. V usage is TRBV5-4 and J usage is TRBJ1-2; 12 bases are shared with TRBD1. The source is an adult in good health. Sequencing was performed on peripheral blood, taken on day 0 of AZD1222 vaccination. CDR3 in DNA: TGTGCCAGCATGGGACAGGGGGCGCCGGGCTATGGCTACACCTTC. Amino acids: CASMGQGAPGYGYTF.